What follows are 7 T cell receptor beta chains derived from one specimen sequenced in a study of radiotherapy plus CTLA-4 blockade in lung cancer. Here immunoSEQ multiplex PCR was the method, and the copy in TCRdb shows in-frame clones only, minus some. The data show some 67,000 clones, 60% to 80% seen once. Sequenced here: peripheral blood, sampled from a patient treated with radiotherapy plus ipilimumab. All receptors come from a human donor with non-small cell lung cancer whose response to radiotherapy plus ipilimumab could not be evaluated. Some clones in this sample may be carry-over from other donors' samples.

The chain carries TRBV7-9 and TRBJ2-7; no clear D gene. Germline values: CDR1 SEHNR, CDR2 FQNEAQ (reference sequence). Trimming removed 5 bases at V and 1 base at J, with 15 bases between. This CDR3 contains 15 residues. The chain's CDR3 is CASSPLPGGSYEQYF. CDR3 bases: TGTGCCAGCAGCCCTCTTCCCGGCGGTTCCTACGAGCAGTACTTC. Drawing the rest from reference TRBV7-9 and TRBJ2-7, the complete variable domain is DTGVSQNPRHKITKRGQNVTFRCDPISEHNRLYWYRQTLGQGPEFLTYFQNEAQLEKSRLLSDRFSAERPKGSFSTLEIQRTEQGDSAMYLCASSPLPGGSYEQYFGPGTRLTVT.

The J gene is TRBJ2-7, the V gene TRBV9; TRBD2 aligns across 15 bases. Per the germline V gene, CDR1 is SGDLS and CDR2 is YYNGEE. The J segment lost 2 bases and the V segment lost 4 bases, leaving 4 bases of the junction unmatched. The CDR3 is 16 amino acids. In DNA form, the CDR3 reads TGTGCCAGCAGCCCGGGACTAGCGGGGGGCACCTACGAGCAGTACTTC. Protein sequence: CASSPGLAGGTYEQYF.

The V and J genes are TRBV9 and TRBJ2-3; 9 bases line up with TRBD2. V shed 0 bases and J 4 bases; nucleotides not matched to a gene: 9. CDR3 length: 17 residues. Germline V gene data show CDR1 as SGDLS and CDR2 as YYNGEE. The CDR3 sequence: CASSVAGGLAGADTQYF. Written as DNA, the CDR3 is TGTGCCAGCAGCGTAGCGGGGGGACTAGCAGGGGCAGATACGCAGTATTTT.

The V and J genes are TRBV7-9 and TRBJ2-7, with 8 positions matching TRBD1. Germline-derived CDR1 and CDR2 are SEHNR and FQNEAQ (reference sequence). The length of the CDR3 is 14 residues. The junction had 8 bases not matched to a gene; V was cut back by 8 bases and J by 2 bases. In DNA form, the CDR3 reads TGTGCCAGCCCCGGACAGGGCGATACCTACGAGCAGTACTTC. Protein product: CASPGQGDTYEQYF.

V and J are TRBV27 and TRBJ1-2, with D uncertain. V lost 3 bases and J lost 6, with 11 bases in between. The CDR3 length is 13 residues. From germline, CDR1 is MNHEY and CDR2 SMNVEV (reference sequence). The CDR3 loop is CASSFSWADGYTF. CDR3 coding DNA: TGTGCCAGCAGTTTCAGTTGGGCTGATGGCTACACCTTC.

The chain carries TRBV19 and TRBJ2-2; 8 bases are a match to TRBD2. Germline V gene lookup returns CDR1 LNHDA and CDR2 SQIVND (reference sequence). The length of the CDR3 is 16 residues. V lost 0 bases and J lost 6; bases outside the gene matches: 6. CDR3 nucleotides: TGTGCCAGTAGTATAGATCGCGGGGGGATCGCCGGGGAGCTGTTTTTT. Its protein product is CASSIDRGGIAGELFF.

This sequence joins TRBV5-4 and TRBJ1-2; tentative D call: TRBD1 (6 bases). The CDR3 runs to 14 residues. Germline lookup yields CDR1 SGHNT and CDR2 YYREEE (reference sequence). V was cut by 0 bases and J by 3 bases, with 9 bases left in between. The CDR3 spells CASSLGQEYYGYTF. CDR3 bases: TGTGCCAGCAGCTTGGGACAGGAGTACTATGGCTACACCTTC.